This T cell receptor beta chain was retrieved from a study of sequential checkpoint blockade in melanoma. The CDR3 is 15 residues long. The germline V gene encodes CDR1 SGHVS and CDR2 FQNEAQ. Treatment meaning: randomized to nivolumab then ipilimumab (arm A) or the reverse (arm B). From thawed PBMCs, live CD3+CD8+ cells negative for CD19 and CD56 were sorted. This clone was detected once. Here immunoSEQ multiplex PCR was the method, and the copy in TCRdb shows in-frame clones only, minus some. The sample carries roughly 11,000 clones, around 73% recorded once. V and J are TRBV7-8 and TRBJ2-5; 9 nucleotides align to TRBD1. Near its end, the DNA agrees better with TRBJ2-7, so the J call may be wrong. The source material was CD8+ T cells sorted from blood (inferred from file names), sampled from a patient given nivolumab and ipilimumab in sequence. This receptor was taken from a human donor with melanoma. The CDR3 DNA follows: TGTGCCAGCAGCTCTGGACAGGGGAGCTCCTACGAGCAGTACTTC. It yields the protein CASSSGQGSSYEQYF.